This T cell receptor beta chain was retrieved from a study of blood T cell repertoires in COVID-19. About the research overall: Acute and convalescent COVID-19 specimens originated in the United States, Italy and Spain.

TCRdb's table, derived via immunoSEQ multiplex PCR, lists solely in-frame clones and lacks some. Among roughly 190,000 clones listed, roughly 79% were seen once. In regard to this clone: Different DNA sequences within this sample yield the same CDR3.

This CDR3 has 11 amino acids. Germline V gene data show CDR1 as KGHSH and CDR2 as LQKENI. V was cut by 6 bases and J by 4 bases, with 6 bases left in between. This TCR came from a woman aged 40 to 50 with COVID-19, enrolled during active disease. Source material: peripheral blood. V gene TRBV18 combines with J gene TRBJ2-5, with a possible D match to TRBD2 (6 bases). The CDR3 DNA sequence: TGTGCCAGCTCGGGGGGAGAGACCCAGTACTTC. This sequence encodes CASSGGETQYF.